This TCR beta chain was captured by sequencing in a study of cytomegalovirus exposure and HLA in healthy donors. Findings and caveats of the study: A later analysis found common viral pathogens apparently linked to several of the most significant clusters. On later analysis, the bulk of CMV-associated TCR beta chains appeared to be HLA-restricted. A previous analysis found most TCR beta V segments productive roughly 87% or roughly 30% of the time. Presence/absence comparisons presumed near-even sequencing depth among donors.

In the PCR, 60 Vbeta and 13 Jbeta primers were used. Some clones are missing from TCRdb's copy, which holds only in-frame ones; the method was immunoSEQ multiplex PCR. This table has approximately 260,000 clones, over 90% appearing once. On this clone: Its matching antigen is unknown.

This TCR came from a girl aged 2-10 years in good health and CMV-seronegative. The sample consisted of PBMCs.

The chain's CDR3 is CASSSLAWIEETQYF. Here the CDR3 DNA reads TGTGCCAGCAGCTCTCTAGCTTGGATTGAAGAGACCCAGTACTTC. The rearrangement joins TRBV5-6 to TRBJ2-5, with D possibly TRBD2 on 5 matching bases. This CDR3 is built from 15 residues. V was clipped by 3 bases and J by 3 bases, with 15 bases between them. Germline V gene data show CDR1 as SGHDT and CDR2 as YYEEEE.